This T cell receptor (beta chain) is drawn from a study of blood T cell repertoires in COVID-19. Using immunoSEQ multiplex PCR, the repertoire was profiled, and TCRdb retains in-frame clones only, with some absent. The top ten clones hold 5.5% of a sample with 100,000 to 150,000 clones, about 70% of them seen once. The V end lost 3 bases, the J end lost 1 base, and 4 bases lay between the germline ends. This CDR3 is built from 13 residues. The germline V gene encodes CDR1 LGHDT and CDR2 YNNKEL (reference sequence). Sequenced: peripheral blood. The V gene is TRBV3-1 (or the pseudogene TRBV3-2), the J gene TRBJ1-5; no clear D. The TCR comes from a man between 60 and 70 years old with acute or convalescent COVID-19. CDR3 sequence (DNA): TGTGCCAGCAGCCAGGGCAGCAATCAGCCCCAGCATTTT. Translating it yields CASSQGSNQPQHF.